This paragraph reports one T cell receptor beta chain. The germline CDR1 and CDR2 sequences are SGHTA and FQGNSA. V was pared by 1 base and J by 0 bases, with 9 bases between. This CDR3 region has 15 residues. The data stem from a study of T cell responses to AZD1222 COVID-19 vaccine. Method: immunoSEQ multiplex PCR; TCRdb's copy keeps in-frame clones and lacks some. This table holds approximately 97,000 clones, around 87% found once. The sequencing used peripheral blood, collected on day 0 of AZD1222 vaccination. V usage is TRBV7-2 and J usage is TRBJ1-2; no clear D. The clonotype was recovered from an adult in good health. The CDR3 sequence: CASSLGAQANYGYTF. CDR3 coding DNA: TGTGCCAGCAGCTTAGGGGCTCAAGCTAACTATGGCTACACCTTC.